The 12 T cell receptor beta chains presented below share a single source sample, sequenced in a study of shared clonotypes between healthy human individuals. The protocol was immunoSEQ multiplex PCR, while the TCRdb copy is restricted to in-frame clones and leaves out a portion. The table shows about 1 million clones, with around 78% occurring only once. Sequenced material: memory CD4+ T cells from PBMCs. Documented subset: CD45RA-negative fraction. Receptors originate from a man younger than 35 in good health. Some clones in this sample may be carry-over from other donors' samples.

The J gene is TRBJ1-4, the V gene TRBV30; the match to TRBD1 covers 7 bases. This CDR3 has 13 residues. Per the germline V gene, CDR1 is GTSNPN and CDR2 is SVGIG (reference sequence). V shed 5 bases, J shed 2 bases, and the junction held 2 bases outside the gene matches. CDR3 amino acids: CAWLQGTNEKLFF. The CDR3 bases are TGTGCCTGGCTACAGGGGACTAATGAAAAACTGTTTTTT.

V gene TRBV6-6 combines with J gene TRBJ2-5; the match to TRBD1 covers 8 bases. Germline values: CDR1 MNHNY, CDR2 SVGAGI (reference sequence). V dropped 8 bases and J dropped 4; count of bases not matched to a gene: 15. The CDR3 sequence is 16 residues long. The CDR3 DNA is TGTGCCAGCTTAGACCGGACAGGGATGGGCGGAGAGACCCAGTACTTC. The encoded protein is CASLDRTGMGGETQYF.

The chain carries TRBV7-2 and TRBJ2-5; the D gene is possibly TRBD1 (5 bases). In germline, CDR1 is SGHTA, CDR2 FQGNSA. Between the trimmed V and J ends, which lost 5 bases and 1 base, there was a span of 14 bases. This CDR3 is 15 amino acids long. The CDR3 DNA follows: TGTGCCAGCAGCCCAGGGCGGCCCTCCCAAGAGACCCAGTACTTC. Translation gives CASSPGRPSQETQYF.

Here the CDR3 reads CASSGQVGQPQHF. The DNA for the CDR3 is TGTGCCAGCAGTGGGCAGGTGGGTCAGCCCCAGCATTTT. The chain joins TRBV2 to TRBJ1-5; D remains unclear. Looked up from germline, CDR1 is SNHLY and CDR2 is FYNNEI. V gave up 4 bases and J gave up 6 bases, with 10 bases separating them. CDR3 length: 13 residues.

This clone has a single count. V is TRBV7-2 and J is TRBJ2-3, with 7 bases that match TRBD2. Germline values: CDR1 SGHTA, CDR2 FQGNSA. V lost 1 base and J lost 6; bases outside the gene matches: 1. The CDR3 covers 13 residues. DNA for the CDR3: TGTGCCAGCAGCTTAGAGCGGGATGATACGCAGTATTTT. Translated: CASSLERDDTQYF.

The CDR3 DNA sequence: TGTGCCAGCAGTTTGCCCATGGCGGCCACCGGGGAGCTGTTTTTT. As protein: CASSLPMAATGELFF. The chain is built from TRBV28 and TRBJ2-2; D is uncertain. The CDR3 is 15 amino acids. Germline CDR1 reads MDHEN; CDR2 reads SYDVKM. Trimming pared 3 bases from V and 4 bases from J, leaving 12 bases between.

The chain employs TRBV19 and TRBJ1-5, with TRBD1 matching 7 bases. Germline values: CDR1 LNHDA, CDR2 SQIVND (reference sequence). The CDR3 consists of 16 residues. The V and J ends lost 7 bases and 0 bases, in that order; junction bases with no gene match: 9. CDR3 in DNA: TGTGCCAGTACCCCAACGACAGGGACTAGCAATCAGCCCCAGCATTTT. It specifies CASTPTTGTSNQPQHF.

This clone was observed a handful of times. The chain couples TRBV5-4 to TRBJ2-7; TRBD2 agrees at 9 bases. V shed 0 bases, J shed 0 bases, and the junction held 1 base outside the gene matches. The CDR3 is 15 amino acids. CDR1 is SGHNT, CDR2 YYREEE, per germline (reference sequence). CDR3 region: CASSLGTSVSYEQYF. CDR3 nucleotides: TGTGCCAGCAGCTTGGGGACTAGCGTCTCCTACGAGCAGTACTTC. Together with reference TRBV5-4 and TRBJ2-7, the CDR3 gives the full variable domain: ETGVTQSPTHLIKTRGQQVTLRCSSQSGHNTVSWYQQALGQGPQFIFQYYREEENGRGNFPPRFSGLQFPNYSSELNVNALELDDSALYLCASSLGTSVSYEQYFGPGTRLTVT.

This rearrangement joins TRBV7-2 to TRBJ1-5, with D unresolved. The CDR3 loop spans 13 amino acids. Between the trimmed V and J ends, which lost 5 bases and 3 bases, there was a span of 8 bases. Germline CDR1 and CDR2: SGHTA and FQGNSA. The DNA for the CDR3 is TGTGCCAGCAGCAAAAGTCTCAATCAGCCCCAGCATTTT. Its translation is CASSKSLNQPQHF.

The genes are TRBV9 and TRBJ2-3, with a tentative D call TRBD1 (6 bases). The ends were cut back, 0 bases at V and 1 base at J, with 15 bases in the middle. The CDR3 sequence is 17 residues long. Germline V gene data show CDR1 as SGDLS and CDR2 as YYNGEE. As DNA, the CDR3 is TGTGCCAGCAGCGTAGCTGCGACAGGAACTCGCACAGATACGCAGTATTTT. It codes for CASSVAATGTRTDTQYF. Complete variable domain (other parts from reference TRBV9 and TRBJ2-3): DSGVTQTPKHLITATGQRVTLRCSPRSGDLSVYWYQQSLDQGLQFLIQYYNGEERAKGNILERFSAQQFPDLHSELNLSSLELGDSALYFCASSVAATGTRTDTQYFGPGTRLTVL.

The V gene is TRBV7-8, the J gene TRBJ2-2, with D hard to call. This CDR3 comprises 16 residues. V lost 5 bases and J 4 bases, leaving 17 bases between the germline ends. The V gene's germline CDR1 is SGHVS and CDR2 FQNEAQ. The CDR3 loop reads CASSPDQTAITGELFF. DNA of the CDR3: TGTGCCAGCAGCCCAGACCAGACGGCTATCACCGGGGAGCTGTTTTTT.

The CDR3 reads CASSPTATGPYEAFF. The CDR3 coding sequence is TGTGCCAGCAGCCCAACAGCGACAGGACCCTATGAAGCTTTCTTT. This chain joins TRBV7-6 and TRBJ1-1; D may be TRBD1 (6 bases). The CDR3 has 15 amino acids. Germline assignment: CDR1 SGHVS and CDR2 FNYEAQ. The V and J ends lost 5 bases and 7 bases respectively, with 20 bases between them.